The clone carrying this TCR beta chain was observed a few times. The data originate from a study of blood T cell repertoires in COVID-19. Study-level background: Samples taken during acute and convalescent COVID-19 were collected in the United States, Italy and Spain.

CDR3 length equals 15 residues. The germline V gene encodes CDR1 SGHTA and CDR2 FQGNSA. V was clipped by 3 bases and J by 5 bases; unmatched bases: 5. Study processing details: Estimates of nucleated cell counts were drawn from the amplification of reference gene primers. Sequencing used immunoSEQ multiplex PCR; TCRdb keeps in-frame clones, though not all of them. That table is the source of V, J and clone size, and D and trimming were worked out from the DNA. The profile shows 120,000 to 150,000 clones, about 92% of them singletons. This rearrangement joins TRBV7-2 to TRBJ1-4; 8 nucleotides match TRBD1. The sample taken for sequencing was peripheral blood. This clonotype was obtained from a human donor in a cohort sampled during active COVID-19. CDR3 in amino acids: CASSFDRGSNEKLFF. The CDR3 bases are TGTGCCAGCAGCTTCGACAGGGGAAGCAATGAAAAACTGTTTTTT.